This T cell receptor beta chain is from a study of CD8 T cells in ankylosing spondylitis listed by TCRdb under 2017. Notes on the research overall: T cell receptor beta repertoires were profiled in healthy donors and ankylosing spondylitis patients so that disease-linked TCR variants could be found. In total, the full study cohort was made up of some 110 healthy donors and 25 to 30 ankylosing spondylitis patients. Peripheral blood was sampled, and synovial fluid was also collected from ankylosing spondylitis patients. The investigation overall reported the following: Some motif variants were previously reported in synovial fluid and blood of reactive arthritis patients, suggesting common disease-initiation mechanisms. According to the report, matched synovial fluid samples from ankylosing spondylitis patients were significantly enriched for the disease-linked clones. The disease-linked clones had a CD8+ phenotype and were found at relatively low frequencies in peripheral blood. A TCR beta motif of seven or eight highly homologous amino acid variants appeared characteristic of blood from ankylosing spondylitis patients.

From cysteine to phenylalanine, the CDR3 is 12 amino acids long. Only the CDR3 DNA is retained, 36 bases long and in frame from the first base. Per the germline V gene, ENHRY is the CDR1 and SYGVKD is the CDR2. V sheds 8 bases and J sheds 8 bases, leaving 13 bases between their ends. The instrument was an Illumina HiSeq 2500. Quantitative 5'-RACE with molecular barcodes was the method used to prepare the TCR beta libraries. The authors processed their data as follows. A new computational method based on a probabilistic model of VDJ rearrangement was used to identify disease-linked TCR variants. TCRdb reworked the public reads: Q25 trimming with fastp, MiXCR clone assembly, productive beta chains retained. One record per CDR3 amino acid sequence lists the most common genes and DNA. These V and J calls are TCRdb output, not the study's own analysis. The sample data list 380,000 or so distinct CDR3 sequences, and 20% of these were observed just once. Together, the top ten hold around 14% of the sample.

With regard to this clonotype: The clone's antigen remains unknown. No clone much larger than this one lies a single base away; base qualities are absent.

The TCR originated in a male donor with ankylosing spondylitis or in good health (not recorded which). Sequencing was performed on blood, either unsorted or a sorted T cell fraction (not recorded which). This chain is built from TRBV10-3 and TRBJ2-1; TRBD2 is possibly the D segment (6 matching bases). The DNA sequence follows: TGTGCCATCGCCGGACTATCCGATGAGCAGTTCTTC. Its amino acids are CAIAGLSDEQFF.